The 10 T cell receptor beta chains listed next were all sequenced from one sample in a study of radiotherapy plus CTLA-4 blockade in lung cancer (dated by TCRdb to 2016 to 2019). The receptor library was made with the immunoSEQ multiplex PCR assay. TCRdb provides this immuneACCESS table in a form limited to in-frame rearrangements. Some clones are lacking; in checked studies, under half of them reflect an unresolved V gene, and why the rest are absent is not known. Within this sample are under 65,000 clones, with around 79% of them counted one time only. The top ten clones comprise about 2.2% of the sample. The sequences come from peripheral blood, collected from a patient treated with radiotherapy plus ipilimumab. All receptors come from a human donor with non-small cell lung cancer whose response to radiotherapy plus ipilimumab could not be evaluated.

The chain is built from TRBV9 and TRBJ2-5; TRBD1 matches at 9 bases. With V trimmed by 6 bases and J by 5 bases, 5 bases remained unmatched. CDR3 size: 13 residues. Germline V gives CDR1 SGDLS, CDR2 YYNGEE. This CDR3 is CASTRDRDETQYF. CDR3 DNA sequence: TGTGCCAGCACCCGGGACAGGGACGAGACCCAGTACTTC.

V and J are TRBV27 and TRBJ2-2, with 10 bases lining up with TRBD2. V lost 6 bases and J lost 2; bases outside the gene matches: 6. CDR1 and CDR2 from the germline V gene are MNHEY and SMNVEV (reference sequence). This CDR3 contains 16 residues. The CDR3, as DNA: TGTGCCAGCAGGCCACTAGCGGGGATAAACACCGGGGAGCTGTTTTTT. As protein: CASRPLAGINTGELFF.

This chain connects TRBV13 to TRBJ2-3; TRBD2 aligns across 9 bases. Germline-derived CDR1 and CDR2 are PRHDT and FYEKMQ (reference sequence). CDR3 length equals 20 residues. V trimming: 1 base; J trimming: 2 bases; junction bases outside the gene matches: 16. CDR3 region: CASSLASRLAGILLTDTQYF. The CDR3 coding sequence is TGTGCCAGCAGCTTAGCGTCGCGTCTAGCGGGAATATTACTCACAGATACGCAGTATTTT.

The chain employs TRBV7-2 and TRBJ1-4; D not certain. Germline V lookup: CDR1 SGHTA, CDR2 FQGNSA. Trimming stripped 5 bases from V and 2 bases from J, with 12 bases between. CDR3 size: 15 residues. CDR3 coding DNA: TGTGCCAGCAGCCCCGGCGACACCACTAATGAAAAACTGTTTTTT. This gives the protein CASSPGDTTNEKLFF.

The chain couples TRBV5-4 to TRBJ2-2, with D tentatively TRBD1 (6 bases). Trimming left V 5 bases short and J 1 base short, with 9 bases between. Germline V gives CDR1 SGHNT, CDR2 YYREEE (reference sequence). The CDR3 has 14 amino acids. The CDR3 loop is CASSGQKNTGELFF. CDR3 DNA sequence: TGTGCCAGCAGTGGACAGAAGAACACCGGGGAGCTGTTTTTT.

This clone showed up just a few times. At one end the junction does not follow the germline gene, possibly because of a read error. This chain links TRBV5-6 with TRBJ1-1; D might be TRBD1 (6 bases). The germline CDR1 and CDR2 sequences are SGHDT and YYEEEE. This CDR3 is 14 amino acids long. This CDR3 is CASSLDRVNTEAFF. DNA of the CDR3: TGTGCCAGCAGTTTGGACAGAGTTAACACTGAAGCTTTCTTT.

This chain joins TRBV9 and TRBJ1-1; D ambiguous. Germline CDR1 and CDR2: SGDLS and YYNGEE. The CDR3 length is 13 residues. The ends were cut back, 4 bases at V and 4 bases at J, with 11 bases in the middle. CDR3 DNA: TGTGCCAGCAGCCTGGGAGGGAGCACTGAAGCTTTCTTT. It encodes CASSLGGSTEAFF.

CDR3 nucleotide sequence: TGTGCCAGCAGCTCGGGGGTTTCACCCCTCCACTTT. It yields the protein CASSSGVSPLHF. This chain connects TRBV7-9 to TRBJ1-6, with D possibly matching TRBD1 (5 bases). This CDR3 contains 12 residues. Trimming shortened V by 4 bases and J by 9 bases, and 7 bases separated the two germline ends. In germline, CDR1 is SEHNR, CDR2 FQNEAQ (reference sequence).

A word on this clone: Other nucleotide sequences in the sample specify the same CDR3. V and J are TRBV27 and TRBJ1-6; D is possibly TRBD1 (5 bases). V lost 8 bases, J lost 3 bases, and 11 bases lay in between. The CDR3 consists of 14 residues. Germline V gene data show CDR1 as MNHEY and CDR2 as SMNVEV (reference sequence). CDR3 in amino acids: CASRGSGYNSPLHF. CDR3 in DNA: TGTGCCAGCCGGGGGTCGGGCTATAATTCACCCCTCCACTTT.

The chain employs TRBV5-1 and TRBJ2-5; 9 bases fit TRBD1. V lost 5 bases, J lost 2 bases, and 1 base stayed unmatched. This CDR3 comprises 13 residues. Germline CDR1 SGHRS, CDR2 YFSETQ. CDR3 region: CASSGQGQETQYF. In DNA, the CDR3 is TGCGCCAGCAGTGGACAGGGGCAAGAGACCCAGTACTTC.